One T cell receptor (beta chain) is described in this entry. The data originate from a study of shared clonotypes between healthy human individuals. Some clones are missing from TCRdb's copy, which holds only in-frame ones; the method was immunoSEQ multiplex PCR. The sample includes millions of clones, less than 95% of them seen just once. CD8 cells regarded as naive lacked CD45RO, were positively chosen for CCR7, and omitted terminally differentiated effector memory CD45RA+ cells. This CDR3 contains 15 residues. V shed 5 bases and J shed 3 bases, with 14 bases lying between them. CDR1 is MNHEY, CDR2 SMNVEV, per germline (reference sequence).

The sample comprised naive CD8+ T cells sorted from blood. The gene calls are TRBV27 and TRBJ1-5, with D maybe TRBD1 (6 bases). The sequence derives from a man younger than 30 in good health. CDR3 DNA: TGTGCCAGCAGTCCCCTACAGGGCCCCAATCAGCCCCAGCATTTT. Its translation is CASSPLQGPNQPQHF.